The 24 T cell receptor beta chains below come from one sample, sequenced in a study of tumor and adjacent non-tumor tissue in lung cancer. TCRbeta libraries were built with three rounds of nested PCR, modified from ARM-PCR. One entry per CDR3 protein results from TCRdb running MiXCR on the multiplex PCR reads. The data show approximately 100,000 distinct CDR3 sequences, approximately 60% seen once. RNA was extracted from bulk tissue without any cell sorting. Distant lung tissue was collected more than 3 cm away from the tumor edge. The material sequenced was distant non-tumor lung tissue. The receptors were gathered from a man aged 25 to 40 with non-small cell lung cancer.

This clonotype was seen a few times. A much larger clone lies a single base off, so this may be a read error. The J gene is TRBJ2-7, the V gene TRBV10-3; perhaps TRBD1 as D (6 bases). Germline CDR1 and CDR2: ENHRY and SYGVKD. The CDR3 spans 14 residues. V lost 0 bases, J lost 9 bases, and 15 bases lay in between. CDR3 region: CAISESYRADVQYF. CDR3 bases: TGTGCCATCAGTGAGTCCTACAGGGCGGACGTGCAGTACTTC.

A remark on this clonotype: A read error may account for a junction end that differs from germline. The chain recombines TRBV20-1 with TRBJ2-1; 10 nucleotides match TRBD2. Germline values: CDR1 DFQATT, CDR2 SNEGSKA (reference sequence). This CDR3 region has 19 residues. CDR3: CSARNPGLAWGITYNEEFF. DNA for the CDR3: TGCAGCGCTAGAAACCCGGGACTAGCGTGGGGGATTACCTACAATGAGGAGTTCTTC.

This clonotype came up many times. V gene TRBV20-1 combines with J gene TRBJ2-3; D ambiguous. The V gene lost 6 bases and the J gene lost 2 bases, with 12 bases spanning the gap. Germline assignment: CDR1 DFQATT and CDR2 SNEGSKA (reference sequence). The CDR3 contains 13 residues. In DNA form, the CDR3 reads TGCAGTGCCCCCACTCCGTCCACAGATACGCAGTATTTT. Its translation: CSAPTPSTDTQYF.

To note about this clonotype: At one boundary the junction diverges from the germline segment, which might be a read error. The chain combines TRBV6-5 with TRBJ1-2, with no clear D. This CDR3 has 14 residues. The V gene's germline CDR1 is MNHEY and CDR2 SVGAGI. CDR3 sequence reads: CAGSYSIRNYGYTF. CDR3 nucleotides: TGTGCCGGCAGTTACTCGATTCGGAATTATGGCTACACCTTC.

With regard to this clonotype: One end of the junction varies from germline; a read error may be responsible. The CDR3 here is CASCQDFAQPYF. The CDR3 region has the DNA TGCGCCAGCTGCCAAGATTTTGCCCAGCCGTACTTC. The chain employs TRBV4-1 and TRBJ2-7, with D unresolved. The CDR3 consists of 12 residues. The germline V gene encodes CDR1 MGHRA and CDR2 YSYEKL.

The chain recombines TRBV5-1 with TRBJ2-5; 8 bases align to TRBD1. Trimming took 4 bases from V and 4 from J; bases not matched to a gene: 3. In germline, CDR1 is SGHRS, CDR2 YFSETQ. The CDR3 runs to 13 residues. As DNA, the CDR3 is TGCGCCAGCAGCCCGGGACAGGTAGAGACCCAGTACTTC. It is translated as CASSPGQVETQYF. Based on the CDR3 plus reference TRBV5-1 and TRBJ2-5, the full variable domain is KAGVTQTPRYLIKTRGQQVTLSCSPISGHRSVSWYQQTPGQGLQFLFEYFSETQRNKGNFPGRFSGRQFSNSRSEMNVSTLELGDSALYLCASSPGQVETQYFGPGTRLLVL.

A note on this clonotype: This may come from a read error, since a much larger clone is one base off. The V call is TRBV4-2, the J call TRBJ1-4; 10 nucleotides match TRBD1. V dropped 9 bases and J dropped 7; count of bases not matched to a gene: 5. Germline V lookup: CDR1 LGHNA, CDR2 YNFKEQ. The CDR3 is 13 residues long. The CDR3 DNA is TGTGCCAGGAAGGGACAGGGGAGTGAAAAACTGTTTTTT. Translating it yields CARKGQGSEKLFF.

About this clonotype: The final CDR3 position lacks the conserved phenylalanine or tryptophan, pointing to a likely read error. J is TRBJ2-3 and V is TRBV12-3 or TRBV12-4; D gene uncertain. There are 11 residues in the CDR3. The chain's CDR3 is CVSSDTDTQYS. CDR3 DNA: TGTGTCAGCAGTGATACAGATACGCAGTATTCT.

Comment on this clonotype: At one of its ends the junction is not consistent with the germline gene, which may arise from a read error. This chain links TRBV7-9 with TRBJ2-7; 7 bases align to TRBD1. The CDR3 totals 13 residues. Germline V gene data show CDR1 as SEHNR and CDR2 as FQNEAQ (reference sequence). Here the CDR3 DNA reads TGTGCCGGGGGACAGACAACCTCTACCGAGCAATACTTC. Its translation: CAGGQTTSTEQYF.

Turning to this clonotype: With a much larger clone just one base away, this may be a read error. The V and J genes are TRBV6-5 and TRBJ2-7, with 7 bases that match TRBD1. This CDR3 is 13 amino acids long. From germline, CDR1 is MNHEY and CDR2 SVGAGI. J was trimmed by 3 bases and V by 7 bases; bases with no gene match: 6. This CDR3 reads CASTGDSVYEQYF. Here the CDR3 DNA reads TGTGCCAGCACCGGGGACAGTGTCTACGAGCAGTACTTC.

On this clonotype: One end of the junction varies from germline; a read error may be responsible. CDR3 sequence (DNA): TGTGCCAGCAACTTAGGAGTTGCGGGAACGATACCCAGCACAGATACGCAGTATTTT. Protein: CASNLGVAGTIPSTDTQYF. This chain joins TRBV11-3 and TRBJ2-3; D may be TRBD2 (6 bases). CDR3 size: 19 residues. The germline CDR1 and CDR2 sequences are SGHNT and YENEEA.

A note on this clonotype: One base away lies a much larger clone, so this may be a sequencing read error. The chain employs TRBV5-4 and TRBJ2-7; TRBD2 matches at 8 bases. The CDR3 extends over 15 amino acids. CDR1 and CDR2 from the germline V gene are SGHNT and YYREEE (reference sequence). V dropped 4 bases and J dropped 3; count of bases not matched to a gene: 9. The CDR3 region is CASSLRLARDYEQYF. For the CDR3, the DNA is TGTGCCAGCAGCCTTCGACTAGCGAGGGACTACGAGCAGTACTTC.

Here the CDR3 reads CASTMTGDSGNTIYF. CDR3 DNA sequence: TGTGCCAGCACGATGACAGGGGACTCTGGAAACACCATATATTTT. The chain links TRBV11-2 to TRBJ1-3; 8 bases line up with TRBD1. Trimming at V came to 7 bases and at J to 0 bases, leaving 5 bases not matched to a gene. The CDR3 totals 15 residues. Germline-derived CDR1 and CDR2 are SGHAT and FQNNGV.

A word on this clonotype: This clone may be a read error of a much larger clone one base away. V usage is TRBV5-4 and J usage is TRBJ2-1, with D perhaps matching TRBD1 (5 bases). Germline V gene sequence: CDR1 SGHNT, CDR2 YYREEE (reference sequence). The CDR3 has 13 residues. The chain's CDR3 is CVSSHRTQGEQFF. The CDR3 region has the DNA TGTGTCAGCAGCCACCGGACCCAGGGTGAGCAGTTCTTC. Looking up the rest from reference TRBV5-4 and TRBJ2-1 gives the full variable domain: ETGVTQSPTHLIKTRGQQVTLRCSSQSGHNTVSWYQQALGQGPQFIFQYYREEENGRGNFPPRFSGLQFPNYSSELNVNALELDDSALYLCVSSHRTQGEQFFGPGTRLTVL.

With respect to this clonotype: The germline gene is not matched at one end of the junction; a read error may be the cause. This chain uses TRBV5-1 with TRBJ1-5; no clear D. CDR1 and CDR2 from the germline V gene are SGHRS and YFSETQ. This CDR3 region has 16 residues. CDR3: CANSLSQVYSNQLQHF. Here the CDR3 DNA reads TGCGCCAACAGCTTGTCTCAGGTTTATAGCAATCAGCTCCAGCATTTT.

The table lists this clonotype with many counts. V usage is TRBV11-2 and J usage is TRBJ2-1; tentatively, D is TRBD2 (6 bases). The CDR3 has 15 residues. The V gene lost 2 bases and the J gene lost 8 bases, with 16 bases spanning the gap. Germline V gives CDR1 SGHAT, CDR2 FQNNGV. CDR3 protein: CASSLLLARVDEQFF. The CDR3 nucleotides read TGTGCCAGCAGCTTATTACTAGCTCGTGTGGATGAGCAGTTCTTC.

Note on this clonotype: Compared with germline, one end of the junction differs, possibly owing to a read error. The J gene is TRBJ2-3, the V gene TRBV11-1; D gene ambiguous. Germline values: CDR1 SGHAT, CDR2 FQDESV (reference sequence). The CDR3 runs to 16 residues. CDR3 amino acids: CTSSLEDILRTDMQYF. The CDR3, as DNA: TGTACCAGCAGCTTAGAAGACATATTACGCACAGATATGCAGTATTTT. Full variable domain (rest looked up from reference TRBV11-1 and TRBJ2-3): EAEVAQSPRYKITEKSQAVAFWCDPISGHATLYWYRQILGQGPELLVQFQDESVVDDSQLPKDRFSAERLKGVDSTLKIQPAELGDSAMYLCTSSLEDILRTDMQYFGPGTRLTVL.

The chain is built from TRBV6-5 and TRBJ1-1; unclear D gene. This CDR3 has 15 amino acids. The germline gives CDR1 MNHEY, CDR2 SVGAGI. Trimming shortened V by 5 bases and J by 5 bases, and 18 bases separated the two germline ends. In nucleotides, the CDR3 is TGTGCCAGCAGTCTCCATGGGCGGGTTGGTACTGAAGCTTTCTTT. Its translation: CASSLHGRVGTEAFF.

To note about this clonotype: One end of the junction fails to match germline, which may point to a read error. The V gene is TRBV20-1, the J gene TRBJ2-1, with D possibly TRBD2 on 7 matching bases. CDR1 and CDR2 (germline): DFQATT, SNEGSKA (reference sequence). This CDR3 spans 14 amino acids. Written as DNA, the CDR3 is TGCAGTCCGAGACTAGTGGGGGGGCATAATGACCAGTTCTTC. This translates into CSPRLVGGHNDQFF.

Concerning this clonotype itself: This CDR3 is missing its conserved last phenylalanine or tryptophan, likely due to a read error. The V call is TRBV11-2, the J call TRBJ2-7, with D possibly TRBD1 on 6 matching bases. CDR1 and CDR2 (germline): SGHAT, FQNNGV. This CDR3 spans 15 amino acids. Here the CDR3 DNA reads TGTGCCAGCATCTTAGAGTCAGGGGCATCCTACGAGCAGTACTTA. The encoded protein is CASILESGASYEQYL.

The V and J genes are TRBV4-1 and TRBJ2-7; D is undetermined. Germline lookup yields CDR1 MGHRA and CDR2 YSYEKL. CDR3 size: 14 residues. The CDR3 sequence: CDNSQEGNSYEQYF. In DNA form, the CDR3 reads TGCGACAACAGCCAAGAAGGGAACTCCTACGAGCAGTACTTC.

As regards this clonotype: A read error may account for a junction end that differs from germline. This chain connects TRBV6-4 to TRBJ1-5; D gene unclear. CDR1 and CDR2 (germline): MRHNA, SNTAGT. This CDR3 is 14 amino acids long. Written as DNA, the CDR3 is TGTGCCGGCAGTGACGGCGACGGCAATCGGCCCCAGCATTTC. The encoded protein is CAGSDGDGNRPQHF.

With regard to this clonotype: A much larger clone lies one base from this, so it may be a read error. The chain employs TRBV5-4 and TRBJ1-4; D may be TRBD1 (6 bases). In germline, CDR1 is SGHNT, CDR2 YYREEE (reference sequence). V was trimmed by 4 bases and J by 8 bases, leaving 21 bases between them. This CDR3 is built from 16 residues. The CDR3 region has the DNA TGTGCCAGCAGCCCCGACATGGGACACGGGGGGGAAAAACTGTTTTTT. This encodes CASSPDMGHGGEKLFF.

Turning to this clonotype: The junction departs from germline at one end; a sequencing error may be responsible. This chain uses TRBV11-2 with TRBJ2-2; 10 bases line up with TRBD1. The length of the CDR3 is 16 residues. The germline V gene has CDR1 SGHAT and CDR2 FQNNGV. CDR3 coding DNA: TGTGCCAGCGACACCCCGGGACAGGGGAACACTGGGGAGCTATTTTTT. The encoded protein is CASDTPGQGNTGELFF.